The 26 T cell receptor beta chains below come from one sample, sequenced in a study of shared clonotypes between healthy human individuals. Profiled with immunoSEQ multiplex PCR; TCRdb holds only in-frame clones, not every one. The data contain approximately 720,000 clones, 92% of them singletons. CD8 cells regarded as naive lacked CD45RO, were positively chosen for CCR7, and omitted terminally differentiated effector memory CD45RA+ cells. Material for sequencing was naive CD8+ T cells sorted from blood. The receptors derive from a man aged 25-45 years in good health.

This clone is a singleton in its sample. The V and J genes are TRBV27 and TRBJ2-7; D is perhaps TRBD2 (5 bases). The CDR3 runs 15 residues. Trimming pared 0 bases from V and 0 bases from J, leaving 9 bases between. Germline CDR1 is MNHEY and CDR2 is SMNVEV (reference sequence). CDR3 sequence (DNA): TGTGCCAGCAGTTTATCGGAAGGGAGCTCCTACGAGCAGTACTTC. Translating gives CASSLSEGSSYEQYF.

This clone has more than one count but fewer than ten. J is TRBJ2-2 and V is TRBV4-1, with D perhaps being TRBD1 or TRBD2 (5 bases each). The CDR3 has 15 amino acids. The V end lost 1 base, the J end lost 4 bases, and 10 bases lay between the germline ends. Germline V lookup: CDR1 MGHRA, CDR2 YSYEKL. The CDR3 nucleotides read TGCGCCAGCAGCCAAGTTGGGGACCTCACCGGGGAGCTGTTTTTT. Residues: CASSQVGDLTGELFF.

The rearrangement links TRBV7-2 to TRBJ2-1; 11 bases are a match to TRBD1. Unmatched junction bases numbered 7, after V lost 6 bases and J lost 6 bases. The CDR3 is made up of 15 amino acids. Germline CDR1 is SGHTA and CDR2 is FQGNSA. In nucleotides, the CDR3 is TGTGCCAGCAGGTTGACCGGGACAGGGGGCAATGAGCAGTTCTTC. Encoded protein: CASRLTGTGGNEQFF.

The chain couples TRBV9 to TRBJ2-1; D may be TRBD1 or TRBD2 (5 bases each). Germline CDR1 and CDR2: SGDLS and YYNGEE. Trimming took off 3 bases at V and 9 bases at J, with 10 bases between the two ends. The CDR3 sequence is 12 residues long. CDR3 protein: CASSDYGTEQFF. CDR3 in DNA: TGTGCCAGCAGCGACTACGGGACTGAGCAGTTCTTC.

V is TRBV27 and J is TRBJ2-1; D is unresolved. The CDR3 consists of 14 residues. Trimming pared 6 bases from V and 0 bases from J, leaving 9 bases between. From germline, CDR1 is MNHEY and CDR2 SMNVEV (reference sequence). The CDR3 is CASRFGVSYNEQFF. The CDR3 DNA is TGTGCCAGCAGGTTTGGGGTCTCCTACAATGAGCAGTTCTTC.

This clone has only a few counts. The V call is TRBV7-9, the J call TRBJ1-5; unclear D gene. This CDR3 is 12 amino acids long. V lost 1 base and J 8 bases, leaving 6 bases between the germline ends. Germline CDR1 SEHNR, CDR2 FQNEAQ (reference sequence). CDR3 DNA: TGTGCCAGCAGCTTAGAGAAGGAGCCCCAGCATTTT. Translated, it gives CASSLEKEPQHF.

The chain carries TRBV28 and TRBJ2-7; D may be TRBD1 (5 bases). Looked up from germline, CDR1 is MDHEN and CDR2 is SYDVKM. The V end was cut by 3 bases, the J end by 2 bases, with 11 bases between. CDR3 length: 14 amino acids. The CDR3: CASSFRGGPYEQYF. Written as DNA, the CDR3 is TGTGCCAGCAGTTTTAGGGGCGGACCCTACGAGCAGTACTTC.

The V and J genes are TRBV7-9 and TRBJ1-5, with 8 bases matching TRBD1. The trim removed 4 bases at V and 4 bases at J, leaving 6 bases unmatched. This CDR3 is 15 amino acids long. CDR1 and CDR2 from the germline V gene are SEHNR and FQNEAQ (reference sequence). CDR3 sequence: CASSYTDRDNQPQHF. CDR3 DNA: TGTGCCAGCAGCTATACGGACAGGGATAATCAGCCCCAGCATTTT.

This clone showed up just once. V usage is TRBV27 and J usage is TRBJ2-1; D not certain. Trimming left V 3 bases short and J 7 bases short, with 10 bases between. The germline V gene has CDR1 MNHEY and CDR2 SMNVEV (reference sequence). This CDR3 has 13 residues. The CDR3 loop is CASSFPARNEQFF. The CDR3 DNA reads TGTGCCAGCAGTTTCCCTGCTAGAAATGAGCAGTTCTTC.

The chain couples TRBV7-6 to TRBJ2-2, with TRBD2 matching 9 bases. This CDR3 is built from 17 residues. Germline lookup yields CDR1 SGHVS and CDR2 FNYEAQ. Unmatched junction bases numbered 14, after V lost 5 bases and J lost 7 bases. The CDR3 DNA follows: TGTGCCAGCAGCCCCCGCTGGGCGGGAGGGCCCAACGGGGAGCTGTTTTTT. Its translation: CASSPRWAGGPNGELFF. The full variable domain, its missing parts supplied by reference TRBV7-6 and TRBJ2-2, is GAGVSQSPRYKVTKRGQDVALRCDPISGHVSLYWYRQALGQGPEFLTYFNYEAQQDKSGLPNDRFSAERPEGSISTLTIQRTEQRDSAMYRCASSPRWAGGPNGELFFGEGSRLTVL.

The V call is TRBV4-1, the J call TRBJ2-5; D is uncertain. CDR1 MGHRA and CDR2 YSYEKL come from the germline V gene. Trimming cost V 2 bases and J 1 base, with 11 bases left between them. CDR3 length: 15 residues. The chain's CDR3 is CASSQIATSQETQYF. The CDR3 DNA is TGCGCCAGCAGCCAAATTGCGACAAGCCAAGAGACCCAGTACTTC.

This rearrangement joins TRBV7-8 to TRBJ2-7, with TRBD2 matching 10 bases. V was pared by 4 bases and J by 0 bases, with 6 bases of the junction left unmatched. Germline V gene lookup returns CDR1 SGHVS and CDR2 FQNEAQ. The CDR3 length is 16 residues. The CDR3 nucleotides read TGTGCCAGCAGCTCCGGAGCGGGAGGGAGCTCCTACGAGCAGTACTTC. This encodes CASSSGAGGSSYEQYF.

The rearrangement uses TRBV27 and TRBJ2-1; D not certain. V was trimmed by 3 bases and J by 0 bases, leaving 15 bases between them. The CDR3 runs 17 residues. Germline V gene lookup returns CDR1 MNHEY and CDR2 SMNVEV (reference sequence). The CDR3 is CASSFGPVLSSYNEQFF. The CDR3, as DNA: TGTGCCAGCAGTTTCGGGCCCGTTTTGAGCTCCTACAATGAGCAGTTCTTC.

The chain carries TRBV7-6 and TRBJ2-2; D unclear. Germline V CDR1 and CDR2: SGHVS, FNYEAQ. There are 13 residues in the CDR3. V lost 5 bases and J lost 4, with 8 bases in between. The CDR3 here is CASSPITTGELFF. In nucleotides, the CDR3 is TGTGCCAGCAGCCCCATAACCACCGGGGAGCTGTTTTTT.

The count of this clone is one. The J gene is TRBJ2-2, the V gene TRBV5-1; tentative D call: TRBD1 (6 bases). The germline gives CDR1 SGHRS, CDR2 YFSETQ. There are 16 residues in the CDR3. V lost 0 bases and J lost 4, with 13 bases in between. CDR3 sequence: CASSLGGGAGTGELFF. CDR3 bases: TGCGCCAGCAGCTTGGGTGGGGGCGCTGGCACCGGGGAGCTGTTTTTT.

The chain couples TRBV28 to TRBJ2-3; 10 bases match TRBD1. The CDR3 length is 14 residues. The ends lost 8 bases at V and 6 bases at J; junction bases unmatched: 8. Germline CDR1 and CDR2: MDHEN and SYDVKM. The CDR3 loop is CASSTGTGADTQYF. The CDR3 coding sequence is TGTGCCAGCTCGACCGGGACAGGGGCCGATACGCAGTATTTT. Full variable domain (remainder filled in from reference TRBV28 and TRBJ2-3): DVKVTQSSRYLVKRTGEKVFLECVQDMDHENMFWYRQDPGLGLRLIYFSYDVKMKEKGDIPEGYSVSREKKERFSLILESASTNQTSMYLCASSTGTGADTQYFGPGTRLTVL.

As to this clone: Other DNA sequences in this specimen translate into the identical CDR3. The V and J genes are TRBV13 and TRBJ2-1; 7 bases are a match to TRBD2. V lost 0 bases, J lost 9 bases, and 8 bases stayed unmatched. The CDR3 has 15 residues. The germline gives CDR1 PRHDT, CDR2 FYEKMQ (reference sequence). The CDR3 here is CASSLGGEGWGEQFF. In nucleotides, the CDR3 is TGTGCCAGCAGCTTAGGGGGGGAGGGCTGGGGTGAGCAGTTCTTC.

The gene calls are TRBV11-2 and TRBJ2-7; 7 bases align to TRBD1. Germline V gives CDR1 SGHAT, CDR2 FQNNGV. V gave up 1 base and J gave up 2 bases; unmatched junction bases: 5. CDR3 size: 15 residues. CDR3 sequence reads: CASSLGQGTAYEQYF. In nucleotides, the CDR3 is TGTGCCAGCAGCTTAGGACAAGGGACAGCCTACGAGCAGTACTTC.

J is TRBJ1-5 and V is TRBV28, with D maybe TRBD1 (5 bases). Trimming took 3 bases from V and 9 from J, leaving 24 bases between them. CDR1 is MDHEN and CDR2 is SYDVKM in the germline V gene. CDR3 length: 17 residues. CDR3 protein: CASSFLFSGQGPRPQHF. CDR3 nucleotides: TGTGCCAGCAGTTTCCTGTTTTCCGGGCAGGGTCCTAGGCCCCAGCATTTT.

This clone appeared a single time. The V and J genes are TRBV7-9 and TRBJ2-1; 9 nucleotides line up with TRBD2. V trimming: 5 bases; J trimming: 0 bases; junction bases outside the gene matches: 5. The CDR3 spans 16 residues. Germline values: CDR1 SEHNR, CDR2 FQNEAQ (reference sequence). CDR3: CASSHAGLASYNEQFF. The CDR3 DNA is TGTGCCAGCAGCCACGCGGGACTAGCCTCCTACAATGAGCAGTTCTTC.

This clone was found once. V gene TRBV28 combines with J gene TRBJ2-5, with 8 bases that match TRBD1. CDR3 length equals 16 residues. Germline V lookup: CDR1 MDHEN, CDR2 SYDVKM. Trimming removed 10 bases from V and 1 base from J; junction bases left unmatched: 14. CDR3 nucleotides: TGTGCCACCCGACAGGGGACCGCCCCGACCCAAGAGACCCAGTACTTC. This encodes CATRQGTAPTQETQYF.

This chain joins TRBV28 and TRBJ2-7, with TRBD2 matching over 10 bases. The CDR3 totals 14 residues. The junction had 2 bases not matched to a gene; V was cut back by 4 bases and J by 2 bases. Germline CDR1 reads MDHEN; CDR2 reads SYDVKM. As DNA, the CDR3 is TGTGCCAGCAGTTCCGGACTAGCGGCCTACGAGCAGTACTTC. Residues: CASSSGLAAYEQYF.

This rearrangement joins TRBV7-9 to TRBJ2-7; D is ambiguous. Germline-derived CDR1 and CDR2 are SEHNR and FQNEAQ (reference sequence). V shed 4 bases and J shed 5 bases, with 24 bases lying between them. This CDR3 has 17 residues. CDR3 amino acids: CASSSSSYGYGFDEQYF. The CDR3 DNA follows: TGTGCCAGCAGCTCCAGTTCCTATGGCTACGGGTTCGACGAGCAGTACTTC.

For this clone: Other DNA sequences in the sample encode the same CDR3. The J gene is TRBJ2-5, the V gene TRBV5-6; a weak D match, TRBD2 (5 bases). This CDR3 has 14 amino acids. Trimming shortened V by 1 base and J by 4 bases, and 11 bases separated the two germline ends. Germline V CDR1 and CDR2: SGHDT, YYEEEE. CDR3 loop: CASSLRGSGETQYF. CDR3 DNA: TGTGCCAGCAGCTTGCGTGGGAGCGGAGAGACCCAGTACTTC.

The chain joins TRBV11-1 to TRBJ2-1; D tentatively reads TRBD1 or TRBD2 (5 bases each). The CDR3 totals 12 residues. V lost 7 bases to trimming and J lost 5 bases, with 9 bases between them. CDR1 is SGHAT, CDR2 FQDESV, per germline (reference sequence). The CDR3 is CASMRGDNEQFF. The CDR3 DNA is TGTGCCAGCATGCGAGGGGACAATGAGCAGTTCTTC.

This clone was detected only once. V gene TRBV9 combines with J gene TRBJ1-1, with 9 bases matching TRBD1. This CDR3 region has 15 residues. Germline CDR1 reads SGDLS; CDR2 reads YYNGEE. V shed 4 bases, J shed 3 bases, and the junction held 7 bases outside the gene matches. CDR3 DNA sequence: TGTGCCAGCAGCCCTGTAGGGACAGGGTACACTGAAGCTTTCTTT. Its protein product is CASSPVGTGYTEAFF.